In its sample, the clone carrying this T cell receptor beta chain was seen a few times. Its target is not known. The CDR3 covers 16 residues. The trim removed 4 bases at V and 6 bases at J, leaving 12 bases unmatched. Germline V lookup: CDR1 MNHNS, CDR2 SASEGT. Only in-frame clones appear in the TCRdb table, and some are missing; sequencing was by immunoSEQ multiplex PCR. Of approximately 120,000 clones in the sample, roughly nine tenths were seen once. This sample was taken from a study of cytomegalovirus exposure and HLA in healthy donors. Study summary: It was reported in a later analysis that the 95 to 150 validation repertoires used the same platform as the roughly 640 first-cohort repertoires.

Broader study findings: A subsequent analysis found that TCR clusters from the first cohort also tended to co-occur in the 90 to 150 validation repertoires, with 90% to 95% of cluster scores above 0. Reported results showed that the classifier diagnosed cytomegalovirus status with high specificity and sensitivity.

Source material: PBMCs. This chain links TRBV6-1 with TRBJ1-5, with 7 bases identical to TRBD1. The source is a woman aged 18-29 years in good health and CMV-seronegative. The CDR3 DNA reads TGTGCCAGCAGTGCCGCTGACAGGGAAGGATTTCAGCCCCAGCATTTT. Translated, it gives CASSAADREGFQPQHF.